One sample yielded the 21 T cell receptor beta chains listed below, sequenced in a study of technical replicates of blood from several donors. TCRdb's table, derived via immunoSEQ multiplex PCR, lists solely in-frame clones and lacks some. The sample lists approximately 88,000 clones; approximately 94% were seen once. The sequenced sample was T cells isolated from PBMCs. These receptors were taken from a human donor in good health.

The chain joins TRBV7-7 to TRBJ1-1; 9 positions match TRBD1. Losses at the gene ends were 5 bases for V and 4 bases for J; bases not matched to a gene: 2. This CDR3 is 13 amino acids long. Germline lookup yields CDR1 SSHAT and CDR2 FNYEAQ (reference sequence). CDR3: CASSRDRATEAFF. The CDR3 bases are TGTGCCAGCAGCCGGGACAGGGCCACTGAAGCTTTCTTT.

The chain links TRBV2 to TRBJ2-7; D might be TRBD1 (5 bases). The CDR3 extends over 11 amino acids. The germline CDR1 and CDR2 sequences are SNHLY and FYNNEI. The V end lost 6 bases, the J end lost 6 bases, and 9 bases lay between the germline ends. The CDR3 sequence: CASRPQGEQYF. The CDR3, as DNA: TGTGCCAGCAGACCCCAGGGCGAGCAGTACTTC.

The V gene is TRBV4-1, the J gene TRBJ1-3; D remains ambiguous. The germline V and J ends were trimmed by 0 bases and 6 bases, with 21 bases remaining between them. There are 18 residues in the CDR3. CDR1 and CDR2 from the germline V gene are MGHRA and YSYEKL. For the CDR3, the DNA is TGCGCCAGCAGCCAAGAAGACCCGAACGTAGGGAGTCCAAACACCATATATTTT. As protein: CASSQEDPNVGSPNTIYF.

The genes are TRBV19 and TRBJ2-5, with TRBD1 identical over 8 bases. The CDR3 is 15 amino acids. V lost 6 bases, J lost 5 bases, and 11 bases stayed unmatched. Germline CDR1 LNHDA, CDR2 SQIVND (reference sequence). CDR3 amino acids: CASSSHGTGGETQYF. The CDR3 DNA reads TGTGCCAGTAGCTCCCACGGGACAGGTGGGGAGACCCAGTACTTC. The variable domain in full, completed from reference TRBV19 and TRBJ2-5, reads DGGITQSPKYLFRKEGQNVTLSCEQNLNHDAMYWYRQDPGQGLRLIYYSQIVNDFQKGDIAEGYSVSREKKESFPLTVTSAQKNPTAFYLCASSSHGTGGETQYFGPGTRLLVL.

The CDR3 here is CSVQRDLDSEAFF. The DNA for the CDR3 is TGCAGCGTGCAACGGGATCTGGATAGTGAAGCTTTCTTT. The chain recombines TRBV29-1 with TRBJ1-1; D gene unclear. The CDR3 has 13 residues. In germline, CDR1 is SQVTM, CDR2 ANQGSEA. Trimming removed 6 bases at V and 7 bases at J, with 18 bases between.

The chain carries TRBV5-6 and TRBJ2-1; 8 bases line up with TRBD2. This CDR3 is built from 14 residues. CDR1 and CDR2 (germline): SGHDT, YYEEEE. Trimming cost V 1 base and J 12 bases; bases outside gene matches: 9. CDR3 bases: TGTGCCAGCAGCTTGAAACTAGCGGAGGGATTGCAGTTCTTC. Amino acid sequence: CASSLKLAEGLQFF.

The rearrangement uses TRBV5-5 and TRBJ2-5, with a possible D match to TRBD2 (6 bases). V lost 7 bases and J lost 3, with 16 bases in between. The V gene's germline CDR1 is SGHKS and CDR2 YYEKEE (reference sequence). The CDR3 is made up of 14 amino acids. CDR3 protein: CASAAPGVKETQYF. The CDR3 DNA reads TGTGCCAGCGCTGCCCCGGGGGTAAAAGAGACCCAGTACTTC.

This sequence joins TRBV7-8 and TRBJ1-6, with no clear D. CDR3 length: 17 residues. V was trimmed by 0 bases and J by 7 bases, leaving 16 bases between them. Per the germline V gene, CDR1 is SGHVS and CDR2 is FQNEAQ. The CDR3 loop is CASSLARVLSGNSPLHF. As DNA, the CDR3 is TGTGCCAGCAGCTTAGCGCGAGTCTTATCGGGAAATTCACCCCTCCACTTT.

The chain couples TRBV6-5 to TRBJ2-5, with TRBD1 identical over 11 bases. V shed 4 bases and J 4 bases; nucleotides not matched to a gene: 5. Germline V gene lookup returns CDR1 MNHEY and CDR2 SVGAGI. The CDR3 contains 15 residues. The CDR3, as DNA: TGTGCCAGCAGTTCCCGGACAGGGGGCACAGAGACCCAGTACTTC. The encoded protein is CASSSRTGGTETQYF.

J is TRBJ1-5 and V is TRBV28; a possible D gene is TRBD1 (5 bases). The CDR3 covers 13 residues. The V and J ends lost 5 bases and 5 bases respectively, with 10 bases between them. Germline V gives CDR1 MDHEN, CDR2 SYDVKM. The CDR3 sequence is CASSPGLDQPQHF. DNA of the CDR3: TGTGCCAGCAGTCCAGGGTTGGATCAGCCCCAGCATTTT.

The chain carries TRBV4-1 and TRBJ2-3; D is possibly TRBD1 (5 bases). The CDR3 runs to 14 residues. Germline V CDR1 and CDR2: MGHRA, YSYEKL. V was pared by 5 bases and J by 6 bases, with 15 bases between. The CDR3 spells CASSGTTGEDTQYF. DNA of the CDR3: TGCGCCAGCAGCGGCACTACAGGTGAGGATACGCAGTATTTT.

The rearrangement uses TRBV10-2 and TRBJ2-5; TRBD2 agrees at 8 bases. The DNA matches TRBJ2-7 better at its end, which makes the J call doubtful. Germline lookup yields CDR1 WSHSY and CDR2 SAAADI. The CDR3 is made up of 13 amino acids. The CDR3, as DNA: TGCGCCAGCAGTGTTGCGGGAGGTCCCGAGCAGTACTTC. It is translated as CASSVAGGPEQYF.

The sample holds one count of this clone. The gene calls are TRBV18 and TRBJ2-1, with D possibly matching TRBD2 (5 bases). Germline lookup yields CDR1 KGHSH and CDR2 LQKENI. With 4 bases removed from V and 0 bases from J, the gap between germline ends came to 13 bases. This CDR3 has 16 amino acids. CDR3 sequence reads: CASSHASLSSYNEQFF. The CDR3 DNA follows: TGTGCCAGCTCACATGCTAGCTTGAGCTCCTACAATGAGCAGTTCTTC.

The rearrangement uses TRBV7-6 and TRBJ2-2; the match to TRBD1 covers 10 bases. Germline lookup yields CDR1 SGHVS and CDR2 FNYEAQ. The CDR3 runs 17 residues. V gave up 2 bases and J gave up 5 bases; unmatched junction bases: 8. The CDR3 region is CASSLQPGQGGTGELFF. CDR3 in DNA: TGTGCCAGCAGCTTACAACCAGGACAGGGGGGGACCGGGGAGCTGTTTTTT.

V usage is TRBV10-1 and J usage is TRBJ1-1; D is undetermined. The germline V gene encodes CDR1 WNHNN and CDR2 SYGVQD (reference sequence). The CDR3 runs 13 residues. Trimming stripped 4 bases from V and 4 bases from J, with 10 bases between. The CDR3 is CASSAQQATEAFF. Here the CDR3 DNA reads TGCGCCAGCAGTGCCCAGCAGGCCACTGAAGCTTTCTTT.

This clone appeared a single time. The chain couples TRBV7-9 to TRBJ2-2, with 7 bases identical to TRBD2. The CDR3 totals 14 residues. Germline loops: CDR1 SEHNR, CDR2 FQNEAQ (reference sequence). V shed 4 bases and J 8 bases; nucleotides not matched to a gene: 7. The CDR3 DNA reads as TGTGCCAGCAGCTCTCGGGGGGTGTCAGGGGAGCTGTTTTTT. It specifies CASSSRGVSGELFF.

The chain carries TRBV6-1 and TRBJ1-4; D may be TRBD1 (6 bases). Germline loops: CDR1 MNHNS, CDR2 SASEGT. This CDR3 comprises 15 residues. Trimming left V 1 base short and J 0 bases short, with 6 bases between. This chain's CDR3 is CASSEEGATNEKLFF. DNA of the CDR3: TGTGCCAGCAGTGAAGAGGGGGCAACTAATGAAAAACTGTTTTTT.

The chain has TRBV2 and TRBJ1-2, with 9 bases that match TRBD1. The J segment lost 8 bases and the V segment lost 3 bases, leaving 4 bases of the junction unmatched. This CDR3 has 13 amino acids. The germline gives CDR1 SNHLY, CDR2 FYNNEI. CDR3 residues: CASSDDRGSGYTF. The CDR3 DNA follows: TGTGCCAGCAGTGACGACAGGGGGAGCGGCTACACCTTC.

This sequence joins TRBV27 and TRBJ2-7, with TRBD2 as a possible D gene (6 bases). The CDR3 has 17 amino acids. The V end lost 6 bases, the J end lost 7 bases, and 28 bases lay between the germline ends. Germline V lookup: CDR1 MNHEY, CDR2 SMNVEV (reference sequence). The CDR3 DNA reads as TGTGCCAGCAGCTCAAAGCGGGTCTTATATGACCCGGGGGAGCAGTACTTC. The encoded protein is CASSSKRVLYDPGEQYF.

V is TRBV28 and J is TRBJ1-5, with a weak D call TRBD1 (5 bases). Per germline, CDR1 MDHEN and CDR2 SYDVKM. The CDR3 consists of 16 residues. V dropped 2 bases and J dropped 7 bases, with 18 bases sitting between them. The CDR3 is CASSLALMGGEQPQHF. CDR3 nucleotides: TGTGCCAGCAGTTTAGCTCTTATGGGGGGGGAACAGCCCCAGCATTTT.

V and J are TRBV7-9 and TRBJ1-4, with no clear D. Germline loops: CDR1 SEHNR, CDR2 FQNEAQ (reference sequence). The CDR3 sequence is 14 residues long. Trimming shortened V by 2 bases and J by 8 bases, and 12 bases separated the two germline ends. The CDR3 here is CASSLITEGEKLFF. The CDR3 DNA reads as TGTGCCAGCAGCTTAATCACGGAGGGCGAAAAACTGTTTTTT.